The present entry profiles one T cell receptor beta chain with its context. Its target is unknown. The data originate from a study of cytomegalovirus exposure and HLA in healthy donors. Overall study context: HLA-typed donors were the source of around 87 million unique TCRs, which an early data release held. Findings of the study overall: The authors confirmed in vitro that a few CMV-associated chains were specific for CMV antigens. Solely CMV serostatus was available to characterize immune exposure. Upon later analysis, TCR association rates were observed to vary by HLA locus, being highest for DRB1 and lowest for HLA-C.

Use of 60 Vbeta and 13 Jbeta primers characterized the PCR. Clones were read by immunoSEQ multiplex PCR, and TCRdb kept only the in-frame ones, dropping some. The sample shows around 140,000 clones, 60% to 80% of them seen only once. CDR3 size: 17 residues. Per the germline V gene, CDR1 is LNHNV and CDR2 is YYDKDF (reference sequence). Trimming pared 0 bases from V and 1 base from J, leaving 16 bases between. The receptor was isolated from a man aged 45 to 65 in good health and CMV-seropositive. The V and J genes are TRBV15 and TRBJ2-7; a possible D gene is TRBD2 (6 bases). Sequenced: PBMCs. DNA of the CDR3: TGTGCCACCAGCAGAGATAGAATTGGAGGGGCTTCCTACGAGCAGTACTTC. Its translation is CATSRDRIGGASYEQYF.